The TCR beta chain under discussion was sequenced for a study of shared clonotypes between healthy human individuals. Findings and caveats of the study: Represented genetic and exposure-history diversity was restricted by having few donors.

Execution of the assay was at deep level. The genomic DNA of each subset was split evenly across several immunoSEQ plates. Study processing details: Filtering differed, since immunoSEQ gave only junction sequences and no quality scores. The protocol was immunoSEQ multiplex PCR, while the TCRdb copy is restricted to in-frame clones and leaves out a portion. V, J and clone size were drawn from that table, and D and trimming were deduced from the DNA. The repertoire includes 450,000 to 600,000 clones, 70% to 80% of them detected once, and approximately 12% sits in the top ten. This clone was counted at least ten times. Its specificity is unknown. This CDR3 is built from 16 residues. Germline values: CDR1 MDHEN, CDR2 SYDVKM. V lost 7 bases, J lost 8 bases, and 16 bases stayed unmatched.

V is TRBV28 and J is TRBJ1-5, with 8 bases aligning to TRBD1. The sequence was obtained from a woman aged 40 to 50 in good health. Some clones in this sample may be carry-over from other donors' samples. Sequenced sample: PBMCs. The CDR3 nucleotides read TGTGCCAGCACCTCCTTGGGCAGGGGGCCTAAGGAGCCCCAGCATTTT. This encodes CASTSLGRGPKEPQHF.